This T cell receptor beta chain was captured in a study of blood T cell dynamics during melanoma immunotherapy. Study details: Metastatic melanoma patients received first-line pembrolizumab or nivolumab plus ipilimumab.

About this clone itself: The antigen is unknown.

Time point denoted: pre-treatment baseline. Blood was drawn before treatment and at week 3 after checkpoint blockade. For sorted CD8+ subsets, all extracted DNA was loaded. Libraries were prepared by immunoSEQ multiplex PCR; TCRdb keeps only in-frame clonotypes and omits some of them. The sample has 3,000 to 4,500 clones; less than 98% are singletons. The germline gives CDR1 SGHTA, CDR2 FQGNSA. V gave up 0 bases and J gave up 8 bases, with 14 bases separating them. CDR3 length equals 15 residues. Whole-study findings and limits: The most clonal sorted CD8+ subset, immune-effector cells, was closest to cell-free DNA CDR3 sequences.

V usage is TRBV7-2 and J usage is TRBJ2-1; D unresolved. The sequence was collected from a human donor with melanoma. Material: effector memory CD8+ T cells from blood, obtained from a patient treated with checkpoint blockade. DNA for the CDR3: TGTGCCAGCAGCTTAGCGAATGGTCCCCTCGATGAGCAGTTCTTC. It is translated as CASSLANGPLDEQFF. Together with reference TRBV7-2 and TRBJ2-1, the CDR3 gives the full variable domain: GAGVSQSPSNKVTEKGKDVELRCDPISGHTALYWYRQSLGQGLEFLIYFQGNSAPDKSGLPSDRFSAERTGGSVSTLTIQRTQQEDSAVYLCASSLANGPLDEQFFGPGTRLTVL.